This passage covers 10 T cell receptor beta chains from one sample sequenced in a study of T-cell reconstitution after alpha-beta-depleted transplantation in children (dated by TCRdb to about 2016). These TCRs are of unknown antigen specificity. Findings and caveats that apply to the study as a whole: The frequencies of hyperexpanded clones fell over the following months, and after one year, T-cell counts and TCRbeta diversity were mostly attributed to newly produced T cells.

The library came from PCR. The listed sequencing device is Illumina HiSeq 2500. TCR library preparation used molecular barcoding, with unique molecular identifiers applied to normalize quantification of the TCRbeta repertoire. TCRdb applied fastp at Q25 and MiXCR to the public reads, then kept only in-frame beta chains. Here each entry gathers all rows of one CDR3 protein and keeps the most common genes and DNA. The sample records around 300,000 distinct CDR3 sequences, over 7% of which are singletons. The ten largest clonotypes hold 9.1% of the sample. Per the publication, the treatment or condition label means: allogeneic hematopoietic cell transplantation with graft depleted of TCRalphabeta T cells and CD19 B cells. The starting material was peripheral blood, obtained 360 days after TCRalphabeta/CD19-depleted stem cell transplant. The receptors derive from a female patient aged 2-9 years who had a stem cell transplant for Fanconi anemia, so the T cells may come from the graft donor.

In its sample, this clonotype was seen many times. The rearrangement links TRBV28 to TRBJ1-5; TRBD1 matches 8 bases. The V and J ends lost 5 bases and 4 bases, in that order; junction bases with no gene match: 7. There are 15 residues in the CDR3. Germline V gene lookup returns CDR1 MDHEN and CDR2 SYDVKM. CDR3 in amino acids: CASSGGTGYNQPQHF. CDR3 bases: TGTGCCAGCAGTGGAGGGACAGGCTATAATCAGCCCCAGCATTTT.

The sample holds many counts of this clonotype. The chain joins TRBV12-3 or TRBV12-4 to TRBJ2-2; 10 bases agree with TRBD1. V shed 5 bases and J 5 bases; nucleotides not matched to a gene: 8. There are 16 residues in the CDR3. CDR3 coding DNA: TGTGCCAGCAGTACCGAGACAGGGGGCGAGACCGGGGAGCTGTTTTTT. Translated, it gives CASSTETGGETGELFF.

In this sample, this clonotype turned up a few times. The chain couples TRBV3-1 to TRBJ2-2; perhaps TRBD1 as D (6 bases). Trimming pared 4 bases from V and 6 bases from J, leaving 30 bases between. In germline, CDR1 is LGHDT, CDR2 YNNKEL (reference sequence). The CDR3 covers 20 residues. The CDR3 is CASSPLEDSGLGNSAGELFF. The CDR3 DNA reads TGTGCCAGCAGCCCCCTCGAGGACAGTGGTCTCGGGAATTCTGCCGGGGAGCTGTTTTTT.

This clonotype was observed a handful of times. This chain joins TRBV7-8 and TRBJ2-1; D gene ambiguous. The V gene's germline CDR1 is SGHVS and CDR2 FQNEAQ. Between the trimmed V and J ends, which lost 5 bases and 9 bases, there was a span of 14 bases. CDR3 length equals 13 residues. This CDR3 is CASSARTLGEQFF. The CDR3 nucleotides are TGTGCCAGCAGCGCCCGGACCCTCGGTGAGCAGTTCTTC.

CDR3 region: CASSLTSQYRDRYTGELFF. CDR3 sequence (DNA): TGTGCCAGCAGTCTCACATCCCAATATCGGGACAGGTACACCGGGGAGCTGTTTTTT. The chain has TRBV28 and TRBJ2-2, with TRBD1 matching over 8 bases. Germline CDR1 and CDR2: MDHEN and SYDVKM. The J segment lost 3 bases and the V segment lost 5 bases, leaving 17 bases of the junction unmatched. There are 19 residues in the CDR3.

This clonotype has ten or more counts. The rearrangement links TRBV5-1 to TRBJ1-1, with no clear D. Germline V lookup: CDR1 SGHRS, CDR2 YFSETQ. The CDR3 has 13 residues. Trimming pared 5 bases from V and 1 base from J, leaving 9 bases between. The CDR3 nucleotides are TGCGCCAGCAGGAGGCCTCCGAACACTGAAGCTTTCTTT. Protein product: CASRRPPNTEAFF.

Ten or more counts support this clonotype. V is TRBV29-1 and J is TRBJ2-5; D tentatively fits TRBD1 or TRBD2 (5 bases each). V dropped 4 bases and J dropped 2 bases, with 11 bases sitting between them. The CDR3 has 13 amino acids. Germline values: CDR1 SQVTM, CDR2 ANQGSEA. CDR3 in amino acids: CSVGGGRQETQYF. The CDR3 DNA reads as TGCAGCGTTGGGGGCGGGCGGCAAGAGACCCAGTACTTC. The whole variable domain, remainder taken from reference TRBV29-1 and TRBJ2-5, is SAVISQKPSRDICQRGTSLTIQCQVDSQVTMMFWYRQQPGQSLTLIATANQGSEATYESGFVIDKFPISRPNLTFSTLTVSNMSPEDSSIYLCSVGGGRQETQYFGPGTRLLVL.

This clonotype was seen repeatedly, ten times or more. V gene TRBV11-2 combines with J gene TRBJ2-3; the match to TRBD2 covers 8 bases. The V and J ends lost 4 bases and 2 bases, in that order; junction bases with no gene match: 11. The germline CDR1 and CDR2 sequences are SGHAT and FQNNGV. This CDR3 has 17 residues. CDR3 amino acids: CASSSPRLSGDTDTQYF. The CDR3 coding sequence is TGTGCCAGCAGCTCCCCCCGTCTTAGCGGGGACACAGATACGCAGTATTTT.

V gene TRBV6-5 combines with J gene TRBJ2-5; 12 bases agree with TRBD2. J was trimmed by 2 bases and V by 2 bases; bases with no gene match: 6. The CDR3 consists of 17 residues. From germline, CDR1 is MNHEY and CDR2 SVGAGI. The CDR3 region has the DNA TGTGCCAGCAGTTACCTGACTAGCGGGGGAGGACAAGAGACCCAGTACTTC. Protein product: CASSYLTSGGGQETQYF.

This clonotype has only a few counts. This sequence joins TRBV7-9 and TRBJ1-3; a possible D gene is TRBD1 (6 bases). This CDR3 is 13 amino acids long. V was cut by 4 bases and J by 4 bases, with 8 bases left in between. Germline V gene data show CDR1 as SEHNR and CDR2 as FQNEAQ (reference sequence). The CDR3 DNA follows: TGTGCCAGCAGCTCAGGGGTAGGAAACACCATATATTTT. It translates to CASSSGVGNTIYF.